A selection of T cell receptor beta chains follows, all from one sample in a study of patients and donors after allogeneic stem cell transplantation. Using its own MiXCR run on the RT-PCR reads, TCRdb lists one record per CDR3 protein. The sample lists 85,000 to 90,000 distinct CDR3 sequences, about 48% occurring once. The sample comprised blood, either unsorted or a sorted T cell fraction (not recorded which). The receptor set was obtained from a human donor who was either an allogeneic HSCT recipient or a stem cell or donor lymphocyte infusion donor (not recorded which). It is not recorded whose cells these are; they may come from a transplant donor. Each CDR3 is given with its conserved first and last residue. The D gene is left open where the match is weak. Size values are once, few and many counts, or a class for expanded clones, and some rows have none.

. TRBJ1-4 TRBV9 . TGTGCCAGCAGCGCGGGACTGAGTAATGAAAAACTGTTTTTT CASSAGLSNEKLFF
. TRBJ2-1 TRBV11-3 . TGTGCCAGCAGCTTAGGACAGTCATCCTACAATGAGCAGTTCTTC CASSLGQSSYNEQFF
. TRBJ1-1 TRBV25-1 . TGTGCCAGCACCTTTGACAGGAACACTGAAGCTTTCTTT CASTFDRNTEAFF
. TRBJ2-2 TRBV5-5 TRBD1 TGTGCCAGCAGCTTGAGTACCGGGACAGGGGGTTCCGGGGAGCTGTTTTTT CASSLSTGTGGSGELFF
. TRBJ2-3 TRBV10-3 TRBD2 TGTGCCATCAGTGAGTCGCTAGCGGGGCCAGCGCAGTATTTT CAISESLAGPAQYF
few TRBJ1-2 TRBV6-6 . TGTGCCAGCAGTTACGCGGGAGGCTATGGCTACACCTTC CASSYAGGYGYTF
. TRBJ1-1 TRBV2 . TGTGCCGCTATACGGGACTTAAGACCCGAAGCTTTCTTT CAAIRDLRPEAFF
. TRBJ2-1 TRBV27 TRBD1 TGTGCCAGCAGTTTACCCTGGACAGGGGGCAATGAGCAGTTCTTC CASSLPWTGGNEQFF
. TRBJ1-1 TRBV29-1 . TGCAGCGTTCTCAATTACATGAACACTGAAGCTTTCTTT CSVLNYMNTEAFF
many TRBJ1-5 TRBV7-9 TRBD1 TGTGCCAGCAGCCAAGGGACAGTTAATAGCAATCAGCCCCAGCATTTT CASSQGTVNSNQPQHF
. TRBJ2-3 TRBV20-1 . TGCAGTGCTAAGGTTAACACAGATACGCAGTATTTT CSAKVNTDTQYF
few TRBJ1-4 TRBV4-2 TRBD1 TGTGCCAGCAGCCAAGATCTCCGGGACAGGGTAATGGAAAAACTGTTTTTT CASSQDLRDRVMEKLFF
few TRBJ1-1 TRBV12-3/TRBV12-4 TRBD1 TGTGCCAGCACCTCGGGGACAGGGCGAACTGAAGCTTTCTTT CASTSGTGRTEAFF
few TRBJ1-5 TRBV28 . TGTGCCAGCAGTTACCCAGGGGCAGGCGGCAATCAGCCCCAGCATTTT CASSYPGAGGNQPQHF
once TRBJ1-2 TRBV29-1 . TGCAGCGTTGAATGGCAGGGCTACACCTTC CSVEWQGYTF
few TRBJ1-5 TRBV27 . TGTGCCAGCAGTCCGCTCGGAGGGATTAGCAATCAGCCCCAGCATTTT CASSPLGGISNQPQHF
few TRBJ1-6 TRBV20-1 . TGCAGTGCTAGCCCCCCCCAGGGACTTCGCAATTCACCCCTCCACTTT CSASPPQGLRNSPLHF
few TRBJ1-2 TRBV7-3 . TGTGCCAGCAGCCCTGGGTGGGGGATCTCCTATGGCTACACCTTC CASSPGWGISYGYTF
few TRBJ1-1 TRBV5-1 . TGCGCCAGCAGCTTGGACAGGTTTGAAGCTTTCTTT CASSLDRFEAFF
few TRBJ1-4 TRBV4-2 . TGTGCCAGCAGCCGCACGACCTTCGGCAATGAAAAACTGTTTTTT CASSRTTFGNEKLFF
. TRBJ1-3 TRBV29-1 . TGCAGCGTTGGCCTACTCCTCTCTGGAAACACCATATATTTT CSVGLLLSGNTIYF
. TRBJ1-3 TRBV7-2 . TGTGCCAGCAGCTTAGGGGGGCCTGGAAACACCATATATTTT CASSLGGPGNTIYF
. TRBJ1-5 TRBV27 . TGTGCCAGCAGTTTATCAGGGCTGGGGGATCAGCCCCAGCATTTT CASSLSGLGDQPQHF
. TRBJ2-4 TRBV20-1 . TGCAGTGCTAGAGCCAAAAACATTCAGTACTTC CSARAKNIQYF
few TRBJ1-3 TRBV11-2 TRBD1 TGTGCCAGCAGCTTCGGAGGGACAGCTAACTCTGGAAACACCATATATTTT CASSFGGTANSGNTIYF
. TRBJ1-2 TRBV28 . TGTGCCACCACGACCGCTGGAATACCTGCGCCTTATGGCTACACCTTC CATTTAGIPAPYGYTF
. TRBJ2-1 TRBV5-1 . TGCGCCAGCAGCGCCCTTGGGGTGCAGGTGGGGTACAATGAGCAGTTCTTC CASSALGVQVGYNEQFF
. TRBJ1-1 TRBV11-2 . TGTGCCAGCAGCTTTAGGGGGAACACTGAAGCTTTCTTT CASSFRGNTEAFF
. TRBJ2-2 TRBV5-1 . TGCGCCAGCAGCTGGGGACGTTCAGGCACCGGGGAGCTGTTTTTT CASSWGRSGTGELFF
many TRBJ1-1 TRBV20-1 . TGCAGTGTTGGAGGGCCCACTGAAGCTTTCTTT CSVGGPTEAFF
. TRBJ2-3 TRBV7-8 TRBD2 TGTGCCAGCAGCTCTGGACTAGCGGGAGGACCATCATATACGCAGTATTTT CASSSGLAGGPSYTQYF
few TRBJ1-1 TRBV7-8 . TGTGCCAGCAGCCCATATCTTCGGGCGAACACTGAAGCTTTCTTT CASSPYLRANTEAFF
. TRBJ1-2 TRBV20-1 TRBD1 TGCAGTGCCCGATCGCAGGGGGGAGACCCCTCCTACACCTTC CSARSQGGDPSYTF
. TRBJ2-7 TRBV29-1 . TGCAGCGTTGGACAACGAAGCTCCTACGAGCAGTACTTC CSVGQRSSYEQYF
. TRBJ1-4 TRBV6-2/TRBV6-3 TRBD1 TGTGCCAGCAGTTTCCGGGACAGGGCGTATGAAAAACTGTTTTTT CASSFRDRAYEKLFF
. TRBJ2-2 TRBV7-3 . TGTGCCAGCAGCAGGGGACCCTCGAACACCGGGGAGCTGTTTTTT CASSRGPSNTGELFF
. TRBJ2-1 TRBV7-2 . TGTGCCAGCAGCTTTTACGATGAGCAGTTCTTC CASSFYDEQFF
few TRBJ1-1 TRBV7-9 . TGTGCCAGCCGACGGATGAACACTGAAGCTTTCTTT CASRRMNTEAFF
. TRBJ1-1 TRBV4-2 . TGTGCCAGCAGCCAAGATTTACTTGAGGGATGGCAGGGATCGTACACTGAAGCTTTCTTT CASSQDLLEGWQGSYTEAFF